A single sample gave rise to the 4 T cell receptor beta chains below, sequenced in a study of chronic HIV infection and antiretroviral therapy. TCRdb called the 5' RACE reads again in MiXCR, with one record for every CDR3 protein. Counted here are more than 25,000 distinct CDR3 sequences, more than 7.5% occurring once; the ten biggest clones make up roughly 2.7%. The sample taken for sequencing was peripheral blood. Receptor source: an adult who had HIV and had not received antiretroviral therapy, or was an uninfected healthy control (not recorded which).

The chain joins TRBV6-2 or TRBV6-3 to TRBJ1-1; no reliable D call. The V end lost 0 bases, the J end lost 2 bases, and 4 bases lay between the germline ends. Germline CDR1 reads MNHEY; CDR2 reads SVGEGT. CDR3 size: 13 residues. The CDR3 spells CASSYSDNTEAFF. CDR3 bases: TGTGCCAGCAGTTACTCGGACAACACTGAAGCTTTCTTT.

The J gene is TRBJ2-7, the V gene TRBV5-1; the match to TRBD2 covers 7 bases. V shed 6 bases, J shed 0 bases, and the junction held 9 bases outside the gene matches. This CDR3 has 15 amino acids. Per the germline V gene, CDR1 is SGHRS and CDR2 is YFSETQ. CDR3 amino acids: CASTVGGTSSYEQYF. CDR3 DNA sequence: TGCGCCAGCACAGTCGGGGGGACGAGCTCCTACGAGCAGTACTTC.

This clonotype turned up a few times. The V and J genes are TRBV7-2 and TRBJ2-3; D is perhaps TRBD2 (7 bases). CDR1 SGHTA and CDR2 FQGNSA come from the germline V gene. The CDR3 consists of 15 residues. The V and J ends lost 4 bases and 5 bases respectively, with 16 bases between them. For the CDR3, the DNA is TGTGCCAGCAGCTGGAGGAGGGGGGGAGGAGATACGCAGTATTTT. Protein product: CASSWRRGGGDTQYF.

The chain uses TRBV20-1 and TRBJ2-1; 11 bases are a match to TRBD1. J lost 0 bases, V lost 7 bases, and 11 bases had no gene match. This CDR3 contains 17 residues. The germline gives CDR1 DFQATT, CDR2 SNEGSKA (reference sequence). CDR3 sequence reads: CSVPGQGVLSSYNEQFF. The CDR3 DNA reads TGCAGTGTCCCGGGACAGGGGGTATTAAGCTCCTACAATGAGCAGTTCTTC.